This TCR beta chain derives from a study of shared clonotypes between healthy human individuals. Overall study context: Serving as donors were a couple of women and three men, whose ages spanned 18 to 49.

This clone was seen a handful of times. The sample holds other DNA sequences that translate to the same CDR3. Between the trimmed V and J ends, which lost 5 bases and 2 bases, there was a span of 2 bases. Germline values: CDR1 SGHTA, CDR2 FQGNSA. The CDR3 extends over 11 amino acids. Running of the assay took place at deep level. Authors' analysis steps: Because ImmunoSEQ provided only junction sequences with no quality scores, the filtering differed. TCRdb's copy holds only in-frame clones and misses some; the assay was immunoSEQ multiplex PCR. From that table come the V and J calls and clone size; the DNA was used to work out D and trimming. This table has about 2 million clones, 95% appearing once.

The TCR comes from a man between 18 and 35 years old in good health. The sequenced sample consisted of naive CD4+ T cells sorted from blood. The sample's subset: CD45RA+ positively selected. The chain couples TRBV7-2 to TRBJ2-3, with D uncertain. CDR3: CASSNTDTQYF. In nucleotides, the CDR3 is TGTGCCAGCAGCAACACAGATACGCAGTATTTT.